What follows are 13 T cell receptor beta chains derived from one specimen sequenced in a study of T cell clonotyping in hematopoietic cell transplantation. This table comes from immunoSEQ multiplex PCR, and its TCRdb copy is limited to in-frame clones, with some not included. Among nearly 70,000 clones listed, over 90% were seen once. The sample comprised peripheral blood mononuclear cells. The receptor set was obtained from a man in his forties or fifties in good health. Some clones in this sample may be carry-over from other donors' samples.

The rearrangement joins TRBV11-3 to TRBJ2-2; D is perhaps TRBD1 or TRBD2 (5 bases each). Germline loops: CDR1 SGHNT, CDR2 YENEEA. The CDR3 is 13 residues long. Trimming pared 7 bases from V and 6 bases from J, leaving 12 bases between. DNA of the CDR3: TGTGCCAGCACGATCAGGGACCCCGGGGAGCTGTTTTTT. Protein product: CASTIRDPGELFF. The variable domain in full, completed from reference TRBV11-3 and TRBJ2-2, reads EAGVVQSPRYKIIEKKQPVAFWCNPISGHNTLYWYLQNLGQGPELLIRYENEEAVDDSQLPKDRFSAERLKGVDSTLKIQPAELGDSAVYLCASTIRDPGELFFGEGSRLTVL.

This chain connects TRBV10-1 to TRBJ2-3; maybe TRBD2 (5 bases). The germline V gene encodes CDR1 WNHNN and CDR2 SYGVQD (reference sequence). The CDR3 runs to 16 residues. Deletions cut 2 bases from V and 2 bases from J, with 14 bases between. The CDR3 nucleotides are TGCGCCAGCAGTGAGCCCCAACTAGGGATCACAGATACGCAGTATTTT. Translating it yields CASSEPQLGITDTQYF.

The gene calls are TRBV7-9 and TRBJ2-5, with 7 bases fitting TRBD2. Germline assignment: CDR1 SEHNR and CDR2 FQNEAQ (reference sequence). V trimming: 2 bases; J trimming: 4 bases; junction bases outside the gene matches: 1. The CDR3 has 13 residues. CDR3 in DNA: TGTGCCAGCAGCTTATGGGGGGGAGAGACCCAGTACTTC. Translation: CASSLWGGETQYF.

About this clone itself: One junction end does not reproduce the germline sequence, and a read error may be involved. The V and J genes are TRBV7-7 and TRBJ1-3; no definite D call. This CDR3 is 16 amino acids long. The germline gives CDR1 SSHAT, CDR2 FNYEAQ (reference sequence). The CDR3 region has the DNA TGTGCTAGCAGCTTGGACTCAACGAGGCCTGGAAACACCATATATTTT. This sequence encodes CASSLDSTRPGNTIYF.

The chain combines TRBV4-1 with TRBJ2-7, with unresolved D. CDR3 size: 14 residues. Trimming took off 1 base at V and 4 bases at J, with 11 bases between the two ends. Germline V gene data show CDR1 as MGHRA and CDR2 as YSYEKL. CDR3 sequence (DNA): TGCGCCAGCAGCCAAGGGGTCCAGGAATACGAGCAGTACTTC. Translated, it gives CASSQGVQEYEQYF.

The genes are TRBV5-1 and TRBJ1-5, with D tentatively TRBD1 (5 bases). The V and J ends lost 3 bases and 5 bases respectively, with 15 bases between them. Per the germline V gene, CDR1 is SGHRS and CDR2 is YFSETQ. This CDR3 comprises 15 residues. The CDR3 DNA reads as TGCGCCAGCAGCTGGGGTGGGGGAATTGATCAGCCCCAGCATTTT. Protein sequence: CASSWGGGIDQPQHF.

This clone was seen a single time. The chain joins TRBV18 to TRBJ2-7; possibly TRBD1 or TRBD2 for D (5 bases each). This CDR3 is 14 amino acids long. Trimming shortened V by 3 bases and J by 6 bases, and 15 bases separated the two germline ends. The germline V gene has CDR1 KGHSH and CDR2 LQKENI. The CDR3 DNA reads as TGTGCCAGCTCACCCTCATCTCAGGGACCCGAGCAGTACTTC. It yields the protein CASSPSSQGPEQYF.

The chain has TRBV4-1 and TRBJ2-7, with 9 nucleotides matching TRBD1. Germline loops: CDR1 MGHRA, CDR2 YSYEKL. V lost 0 bases to trimming and J lost 3 bases; unmatched junction nucleotides: 6. CDR3 length: 16 residues. CDR3 bases: TGCGCCAGCAGCCAAGATACCGGGACAGGGATCTACGAGCAGTACTTC. Protein sequence: CASSQDTGTGIYEQYF.

The gene calls are TRBV5-1 and TRBJ1-1; maybe TRBD1 (5 bases). The V gene's germline CDR1 is SGHRS and CDR2 YFSETQ. V lost 4 bases and J 5 bases, leaving 30 bases between the germline ends. CDR3 length equals 19 residues. This CDR3 is CASSRPTTGTLNVGTEAFF. In DNA, the CDR3 is TGCGCCAGCAGCCGGCCTACCACCGGGACCCTCAATGTAGGGACTGAAGCTTTCTTT.

The V and J genes are TRBV5-4 and TRBJ2-2; 9 bases are shared with TRBD1. Germline loops: CDR1 SGHNT, CDR2 YYREEE (reference sequence). The CDR3 consists of 15 residues. V lost 6 bases to trimming and J lost 4 bases; unmatched junction nucleotides: 7. This CDR3 is CASKPDRGVTGELFF. The CDR3, as DNA: TGTGCCAGCAAACCGGACAGGGGCGTCACCGGGGAGCTGTTTTTT.

The J gene is TRBJ1-1, the V gene TRBV6-5; possibly TRBD1 for D (6 bases). Trimming shortened V by 0 bases and J by 8 bases, and 16 bases separated the two germline ends. Germline CDR1 is MNHEY and CDR2 is SVGAGI. The CDR3 has 15 residues. CDR3 sequence (DNA): TGTGCCAGCAGTTACTCAGGGGGTCCCGACAGAGAAGCTTTCTTT. This codes for CASSYSGGPDREAFF.

Written as DNA, the CDR3 is TGTGCCAGCAAAAGGTCTCCGCTTAGGGACGGGGAGCTGTTTTTT. Translating it yields CASKRSPLRDGELFF. V and J are TRBV2 and TRBJ2-2; no clear D gene. The V gene's germline CDR1 is SNHLY and CDR2 FYNNEI. Trimming removed 7 bases from V and 7 bases from J, with 19 bases in between. This CDR3 has 15 amino acids.

The rearrangement uses TRBV27 and TRBJ1-2, with 10 nucleotides matching TRBD1. Per germline, CDR1 MNHEY and CDR2 SMNVEV (reference sequence). The CDR3 runs 15 residues. V lost 2 bases to trimming and J lost 3 bases; unmatched junction nucleotides: 3. The CDR3 nucleotides read TGTGCCAGCAGTTTACAGACAGGGGGCTACTATGGCTACACCTTC. Its protein is CASSLQTGGYYGYTF.